This record covers a single T cell receptor beta chain. The sample originates from a study of blood T cell repertoires in COVID-19. Study at large: Some COVID-19 samples were acute and others convalescent; all came from the United States, Italy and Spain. T cells, B-cell-depleted T cells, or PBMCs supplied cDNA or gDNA.

The CDR3 is 16 amino acids. The germline V and J ends were trimmed by 0 bases and 5 bases, with 17 bases remaining between them. Germline CDR1 and CDR2: MGHRA and YSYEKL. As originally analysed: Nucleated cell counts were estimated from reference gene primer amplification. Produced via immunoSEQ multiplex PCR; TCRdb's table is partial and in-frame only. The DNA gave D and trimming, while V, J and clone size come from that table. There are 310,000 or so clones in the sample; around nine tenths occur only once, and 1% lies in the top ten. The chain couples TRBV4-1 to TRBJ2-7; tentatively, D is TRBD1 (5 bases). The specimen was peripheral blood. The receptor's source is a man over 45 with active or convalescent COVID-19. The CDR3, as DNA: TGCGCCAGCAGCCAAGATGGGGCGAGCCGGGTGGACGAGCAGTACTTC. Its protein product is CASSQDGASRVDEQYF.